The next 25 T cell receptor beta chains were all read from a single sample in a study of T-cell memory formation after mild COVID-19. One entry per CDR3 protein, called by TCRdb with MiXCR from the 5' RACE reads. The sample has roughly 200,000 distinct CDR3 sequences; more than 15% are singletons. Material for sequencing was PBMCs or a T cell subset sorted from them (not recorded which). The receptors originated from an adult woman who had mild COVID-19 (a few samples of this study predate the infection). Cell type and time point are not known.

This chain links TRBV29-1 with TRBJ2-7, with TRBD1 as a possible D gene (7 bases). The germline gives CDR1 SQVTM, CDR2 ANQGSEA. Trimming cost V 4 bases and J 4 bases, with 11 bases left between them. CDR3 length equals 12 residues. In nucleotides, the CDR3 is TGCAGCGTTGCGGAGGGGGCGTACGAGCAGTACTTC. Encoded protein: CSVAEGAYEQYF.

This clonotype has more than one count but fewer than ten. The rearrangement joins TRBV6-2 or TRBV6-3 to TRBJ1-1; D is uncertain. The CDR3 length is 13 residues. V dropped 8 bases and J dropped 5 bases, with 15 bases sitting between them. CDR1 is MNHEY and CDR2 is SVGEGT in the germline V gene. The CDR3 coding sequence is TGTGCCAGCGGACCTAGGGCCGGGACTGAAGCTTTCTTT. This codes for CASGPRAGTEAFF.

This clonotype appeared a few times. The CDR3 here is CAISAIAKNIQYF. In DNA form, the CDR3 reads TGTGCCATCAGTGCTATAGCCAAAAACATTCAGTACTTC. The chain is built from TRBV10-3 and TRBJ2-4; no clear D gene. Looked up from germline, CDR1 is ENHRY and CDR2 is SYGVKD. V was trimmed by 4 bases and J by 0 bases, leaving 4 bases between them. CDR3 length equals 13 residues.

This clonotype was detected a few times. The chain combines TRBV9 with TRBJ1-6; TRBD1 might be the D (6 bases). Germline V gene lookup returns CDR1 SGDLS and CDR2 YYNGEE. The ends were cut back, 4 bases at V and 7 bases at J, with 18 bases in the middle. This CDR3 has 16 residues. The CDR3 protein is CASSPRTDQRNSPLHF. The CDR3 nucleotides read TGTGCCAGCAGCCCCCGGACAGATCAGCGGAATTCACCCCTCCACTTT.

CDR3 bases: TGTGCCAGCAGACCCCACAGGGTTAACACCGGGGAGCTGTTTTTT. Translation gives CASRPHRVNTGELFF. The chain is built from TRBV6-2 or TRBV6-3 and TRBJ2-2, with D possibly matching TRBD1 (6 bases). From germline, CDR1 is MNHEY and CDR2 SVGEGT. This CDR3 region has 15 residues. Trimming took 6 bases from V and 2 from J, leaving 13 bases between them.

In its sample, this clonotype was seen a few times. The rearrangement uses TRBV29-1 and TRBJ2-1; 7 bases fit TRBD1. Germline assignment: CDR1 SQVTM and CDR2 ANQGSEA. The length of the CDR3 is 15 residues. J lost 4 bases, V lost 1 base, and 7 bases had no gene match. Here the CDR3 DNA reads TGCAGCGTTGAAGGTGGGACAGTTTCATACAATGAGCAGTTCTTC. Protein: CSVEGGTVSYNEQFF.

This clonotype has a count of ten or more. This chain joins TRBV9 and TRBJ1-6; 9 nucleotides line up with TRBD1. CDR1 SGDLS and CDR2 YYNGEE come from the germline V gene. V was clipped by 4 bases and J by 10 bases; unmatched bases: 9. The CDR3 contains 15 residues. CDR3 in amino acids: CASSYRDRVGSPLHF. The CDR3 nucleotides read TGTGCCAGCAGCTACCGGGACAGGGTCGGCTCACCCCTCCACTTT. The variable domain in full, completed from reference TRBV9 and TRBJ1-6, reads DSGVTQTPKHLITATGQRVTLRCSPRSGDLSVYWYQQSLDQGLQFLIQYYNGEERAKGNILERFSAQQFPDLHSELNLSSLELGDSALYFCASSYRDRVGSPLHFGNGTRLTVT.

This chain joins TRBV5-4 and TRBJ1-1, with a possible D match to TRBD1 (5 bases). CDR3 size: 12 residues. Germline assignment: CDR1 SGHNT and CDR2 YYREEE (reference sequence). V was cut by 4 bases and J by 6 bases, with 10 bases left in between. CDR3 sequence reads: CASSRQGPEAFF. The CDR3 DNA follows: TGTGCCAGCAGCCGTCAGGGCCCTGAAGCTTTCTTT. The complete variable domain, with remaining parts taken from reference TRBV5-4 and TRBJ1-1, reads ETGVTQSPTHLIKTRGQQVTLRCSSQSGHNTVSWYQQALGQGPQFIFQYYREEENGRGNFPPRFSGLQFPNYSSELNVNALELDDSALYLCASSRQGPEAFFGQGTRLTVV.

In its sample, this clonotype was seen a few times. The chain recombines TRBV27 with TRBJ2-2; the D gene is possibly TRBD1 (6 bases). Germline CDR1 MNHEY, CDR2 SMNVEV (reference sequence). The CDR3 is 14 amino acids. Deletions cut 6 bases from V and 3 bases from J, with 11 bases between. The CDR3 reads CASRARTDTGELFF. The CDR3 coding sequence is TGTGCCAGCAGAGCTAGGACAGACACCGGGGAGCTGTTTTTT.

The CDR3 spells CAISPGTGGYKETQYF. DNA for the CDR3: TGTGCCATCAGCCCCGGGACAGGGGGGTACAAGGAGACCCAGTACTTC. The chain joins TRBV10-3 to TRBJ2-5; 11 bases fit TRBD1. Trimming removed 6 bases from V and 5 bases from J; junction bases left unmatched: 11. There are 16 residues in the CDR3. The V gene's germline CDR1 is ENHRY and CDR2 SYGVKD.

This clonotype has a count of ten or more. The J gene is TRBJ2-5, the V gene TRBV4-2; no clear D gene. Germline assignment: CDR1 LGHNA and CDR2 YNFKEQ. Trimming cost V 1 base and J 5 bases, with 14 bases left between them. There are 15 residues in the CDR3. The CDR3 DNA is TGTGCCAGCAGCCAAGGGACGGAGCTATGGGAGACCCAGTACTTC. The encoded protein is CASSQGTELWETQYF.

The chain uses TRBV20-1 and TRBJ2-7; weak D call: TRBD1 (5 bases). The germline V gene has CDR1 DFQATT and CDR2 SNEGSKA (reference sequence). V lost 2 bases to trimming and J lost 5 bases, with 7 bases between them. The CDR3 spans 11 residues. DNA of the CDR3: TGCAGTGCTAGACAGGGAAACGAGCAGTACTTC. It specifies CSARQGNEQYF.

This clonotype appeared a few times. The V gene is TRBV29-1, the J gene TRBJ2-1; D unresolved. V lost 0 bases and J 4 bases, leaving 10 bases between the germline ends. The CDR3 length is 14 residues. Germline V gene sequence: CDR1 SQVTM, CDR2 ANQGSEA. The CDR3 DNA reads as TGCAGCGTTGAAGAAATTGGGGTATACAATGAGCAGTTCTTC. It specifies CSVEEIGVYNEQFF.

The rearrangement uses TRBV12-3 or TRBV12-4 and TRBJ2-1; no definite D call. The CDR3 has 14 amino acids. Deletions cut 3 bases from V and 5 bases from J, with 11 bases between. The CDR3 DNA is TGTGCCAGCAGTTTTTCCGGCTCTAACAATGAGCAGTTCTTC. This sequence encodes CASSFSGSNNEQFF.

This clonotype has just a few counts. J is TRBJ2-7 and V is TRBV2, with a possible D match to TRBD1 (5 bases). Trimming pared 6 bases from V and 0 bases from J, leaving 9 bases between. Germline V lookup: CDR1 SNHLY, CDR2 FYNNEI. CDR3 length equals 13 residues. CDR3 region: CASRGQGSYEQYF. The DNA of the CDR3 is TGTGCCAGCAGGGGGCAGGGCTCCTACGAGCAGTACTTC. Based on the CDR3 plus reference TRBV2 and TRBJ2-7, the full variable domain is EPEVTQTPSHQVTQMGQEVILRCVPISNHLYFYWYRQILGQKVEFLVSFYNNEISEKSEIFDDQFSVERPDGSNFTLKIRSTKLEDSAMYFCASRGQGSYEQYFGPGTRLTVT.

The J gene is TRBJ1-2, the V gene TRBV7-2; D gene unclear. V was clipped by 4 bases and J by 2 bases, with 11 bases between them. Germline V gene data show CDR1 as SGHTA and CDR2 as FQGNSA. The CDR3 has 14 residues. CDR3 sequence reads: CASSSRRGNYGYTF. The CDR3 region has the DNA TGTGCCAGCAGCTCCAGGAGAGGGAACTATGGCTACACCTTC.

A few counts support this clonotype. This chain links TRBV20-1 with TRBJ2-7, with D tentatively TRBD2 (6 bases). Trimming left V 3 bases short and J 7 bases short, with 16 bases between. Looked up from germline, CDR1 is DFQATT and CDR2 is SNEGSKA (reference sequence). This CDR3 spans 13 amino acids. The CDR3 spells CSASRPGEEEQYF. The CDR3 DNA follows: TGCAGTGCTAGCCGTCCGGGAGAGGAAGAGCAGTACTTC.

The chain links TRBV6-5 to TRBJ1-1; D is undetermined. Between the trimmed V and J ends, which lost 2 bases and 0 bases, there was a span of 7 bases. Germline V gene lookup returns CDR1 MNHEY and CDR2 SVGAGI. This CDR3 has 14 residues. The CDR3 bases are TGTGCCAGCAGTTACAGGCGGATGAACACTGAAGCTTTCTTT. This translates into CASSYRRMNTEAFF.

The rearrangement uses TRBV30 and TRBJ2-2; 9 bases align to TRBD1. Germline V gene data show CDR1 as GTSNPN and CDR2 as SVGIG (reference sequence). The CDR3 sequence is 15 residues long. CDR3 DNA sequence: TGTGCTTGCATGGTGGGACAGGGGAACACCGGGGAGCTGTTTTTT. Its translation: CACMVGQGNTGELFF. Full variable domain (remainder filled in from reference TRBV30 and TRBJ2-2): SQTIHQWPATLVQPVGSPLSLECTVEGTSNPNLYWYRQAAGRGLQLLFYSVGIGQISSEVPQNLSASRPQDRQFILSSKKLLLSDSGFYLCACMVGQGNTGELFFGEGSRLTVL.

The chain joins TRBV20-1 to TRBJ2-4; D tentatively fits TRBD1 or TRBD2 (5 bases each). Germline-derived CDR1 and CDR2 are DFQATT and SNEGSKA (reference sequence). The CDR3 length is 16 residues. Trimming removed 3 bases from V and 0 bases from J, with 15 bases in between. The CDR3 loop is CSASRGRILAKNIQYF. The CDR3 DNA reads as TGCAGTGCTAGCCGGGGACGGATACTAGCCAAAAACATTCAGTACTTC.

This clonotype came up a few times. This sequence joins TRBV20-1 and TRBJ2-2, with 9 bases matching TRBD2. The V segment lost 6 bases and the J segment 0 bases; nucleotides outside the gene matches: 5. There are 15 residues in the CDR3. Germline V CDR1 and CDR2: DFQATT, SNEGSKA (reference sequence). The CDR3 loop reads CSAHRTSANTGELFF. In DNA, the CDR3 is TGCAGTGCCCACCGGACTAGCGCGAACACCGGGGAGCTGTTTTTT.

This clonotype was picked up a small number of times. The chain recombines TRBV18 with TRBJ2-3; TRBD2 matches 8 bases. This CDR3 is 16 amino acids long. Germline V gene sequence: CDR1 KGHSH, CDR2 LQKENI. V lost 6 bases, J lost 5 bases, and 13 bases stayed unmatched. CDR3 amino acids: CASSISSGGRGDTQYF. CDR3 nucleotide sequence: TGTGCCAGCTCCATCTCAAGCGGGGGCCGAGGAGATACGCAGTATTTT.

This clonotype was observed many times. V is TRBV6-6 and J is TRBJ2-1; D gene unclear. The CDR3 loop spans 12 amino acids. V gave up 6 bases and J gave up 5 bases, with 8 bases separating them. CDR1 MNHNY and CDR2 SVGAGI come from the germline V gene (reference sequence). The CDR3 bases are TGTGCCAGCAGCTTACAGAACAATGAGCAGTTCTTC. The encoded protein is CASSLQNNEQFF.

The chain links TRBV24-1 to TRBJ2-7; a weak D match, TRBD1 (6 bases). V lost 4 bases and J 4 bases, leaving 13 bases between the germline ends. This CDR3 has 14 residues. The germline CDR1 and CDR2 sequences are KGHDR and SFDVKD. DNA for the CDR3: TGTGCCACCAGTGACACGACAGGCGGATACGAGCAGTACTTC. Its protein is CATSDTTGGYEQYF.

V gene TRBV4-1 combines with J gene TRBJ1-2; a weak D match, TRBD1 (5 bases). CDR3 length equals 14 residues. The V gene lost 4 bases and the J gene lost 6 bases, with 15 bases spanning the gap. Germline lookup yields CDR1 MGHRA and CDR2 YSYEKL. The CDR3 loop is CASSRQPGTDGYTF. In DNA, the CDR3 is TGCGCCAGCAGCCGACAACCTGGGACGGATGGCTACACCTTC.